The clone carrying this TCR beta chain occurred many times. Its antigen is unidentified. The starting template was genomic DNA from bulk tumor, about 600 ng per sample. Several biopsies per primary tumor, spaced far apart, were taken during surgery. These patients got curative surgery after being newly diagnosed with untreated non-small cell lung cancer. The V end lost 5 bases, the J end lost 9 bases, and 20 bases lay between the germline ends. Germline lookup yields CDR1 SGHTA and CDR2 FQGNSA. The CDR3 is 15 amino acids. This entry is derived from a study of immune heterogeneity within non-small cell lung tumors. Study context: Among the tumors, a few were squamous cell carcinomas, under twelve were non-squamous carcinomas and 1 was not otherwise specified. Study-level points and caveats: Clonotypes of T-cell receptor beta found at high frequency were largely distinct between individual patients. Higher local tumor mutational burden went with moderately higher local T-cell clonality, R approximately 0.35.

In a multiplex PCR, 32 V and 13 J primers amplified TCR beta CDR3. TCRdb re-derived calls from the multiplex PCR reads in MiXCR, one entry per CDR3 protein. The sample has 25,000 to 40,000 distinct CDR3 sequences; under 35% are singletons. Sequencing used lung tumor tissue. The chain joins TRBV7-2 to TRBJ1-5, with D perhaps matching TRBD1 (5 bases). The source of this sequence is a man in his forties with non-small cell lung cancer. CDR3 sequence: CASSPPPGDFSPQHF. Here the CDR3 DNA reads TGTGCCAGCAGCCCCCCTCCGGGGGATTTTTCGCCCCAGCATTTT.